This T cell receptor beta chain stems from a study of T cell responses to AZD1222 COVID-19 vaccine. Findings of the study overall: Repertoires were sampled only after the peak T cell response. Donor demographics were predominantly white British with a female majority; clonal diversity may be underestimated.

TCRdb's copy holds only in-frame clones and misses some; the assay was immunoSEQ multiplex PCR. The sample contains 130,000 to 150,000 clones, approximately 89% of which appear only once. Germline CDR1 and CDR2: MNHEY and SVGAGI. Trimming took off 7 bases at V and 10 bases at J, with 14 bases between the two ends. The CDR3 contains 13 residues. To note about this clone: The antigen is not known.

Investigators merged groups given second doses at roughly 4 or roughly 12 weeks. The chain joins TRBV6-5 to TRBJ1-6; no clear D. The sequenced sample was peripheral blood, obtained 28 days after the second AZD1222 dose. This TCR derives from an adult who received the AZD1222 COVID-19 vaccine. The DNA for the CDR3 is TGTGCCAGCACCCCAGGTCGGTCATCACCCCTCCACTTT. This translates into CASTPGRSSPLHF.